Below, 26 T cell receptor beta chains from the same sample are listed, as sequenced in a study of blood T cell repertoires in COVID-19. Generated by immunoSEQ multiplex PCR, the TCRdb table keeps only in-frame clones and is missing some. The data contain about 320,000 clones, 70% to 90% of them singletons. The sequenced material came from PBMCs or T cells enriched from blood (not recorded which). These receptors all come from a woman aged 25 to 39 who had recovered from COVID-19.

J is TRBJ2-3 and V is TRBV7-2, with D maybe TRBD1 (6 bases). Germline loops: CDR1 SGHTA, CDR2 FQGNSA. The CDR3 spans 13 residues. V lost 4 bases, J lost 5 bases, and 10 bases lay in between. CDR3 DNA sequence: TGTGCCAGCAGCTGGATACAGGGAGATACGCAGTATTTT. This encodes CASSWIQGDTQYF.

CDR3 protein: CASSLVGSQNSPLHF. The CDR3, as DNA: TGCGCCAGCAGCTTGGTGGGCAGCCAAAATTCACCCCTCCACTTT. This sequence joins TRBV5-1 and TRBJ1-6; no reliable D call. CDR3 length: 15 amino acids. V lost 0 bases, J lost 7 bases, and 11 bases lay in between. In germline, CDR1 is SGHRS, CDR2 YFSETQ.

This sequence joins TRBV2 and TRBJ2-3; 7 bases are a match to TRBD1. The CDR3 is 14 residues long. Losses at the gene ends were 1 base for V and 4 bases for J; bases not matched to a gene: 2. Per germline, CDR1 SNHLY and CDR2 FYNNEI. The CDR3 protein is CASSEETGPDTQYF. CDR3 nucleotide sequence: TGTGCCAGCAGTGAAGAGACAGGGCCAGATACGCAGTATTTT.

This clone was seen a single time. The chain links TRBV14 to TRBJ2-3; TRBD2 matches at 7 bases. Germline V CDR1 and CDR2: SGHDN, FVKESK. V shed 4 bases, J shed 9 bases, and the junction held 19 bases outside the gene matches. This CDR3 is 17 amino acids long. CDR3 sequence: CASSPQRVGLGFETQYF. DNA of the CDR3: TGTGCCAGCAGCCCCCAGCGGGTCGGACTAGGGTTCGAGACGCAGTATTTT. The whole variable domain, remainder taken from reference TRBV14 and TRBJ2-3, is EAGVTQFPSHSVIEKGQTVTLRCDPISGHDNLYWYRRVMGKEIKFLLHFVKESKQDESGMPNNRFLAERTGGTYSTLKVQPAELEDSGVYFCASSPQRVGLGFETQYFGPGTRLTVL.

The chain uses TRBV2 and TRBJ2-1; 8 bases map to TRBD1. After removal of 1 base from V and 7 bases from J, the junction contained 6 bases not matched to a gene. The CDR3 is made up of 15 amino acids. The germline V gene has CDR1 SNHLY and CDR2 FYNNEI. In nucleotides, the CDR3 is TGTGCCAGCAGTGAAGGGACAGGGCTTACGAATGAGCAGTTCTTC. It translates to CASSEGTGLTNEQFF.

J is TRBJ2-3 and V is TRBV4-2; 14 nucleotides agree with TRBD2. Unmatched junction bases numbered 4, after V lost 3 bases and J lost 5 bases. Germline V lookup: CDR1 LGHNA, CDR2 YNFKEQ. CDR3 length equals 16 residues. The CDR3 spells CASSHVTSGGEDTQYF. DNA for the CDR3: TGTGCCAGCAGCCATGTGACTAGCGGGGGGGAAGATACGCAGTATTTT.

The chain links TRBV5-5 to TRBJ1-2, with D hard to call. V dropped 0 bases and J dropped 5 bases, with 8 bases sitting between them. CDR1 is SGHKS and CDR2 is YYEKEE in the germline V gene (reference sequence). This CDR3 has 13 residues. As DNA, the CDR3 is TGTGCCAGCAGCTTGGGAGAACTATATGGCTACACCTTC. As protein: CASSLGELYGYTF.

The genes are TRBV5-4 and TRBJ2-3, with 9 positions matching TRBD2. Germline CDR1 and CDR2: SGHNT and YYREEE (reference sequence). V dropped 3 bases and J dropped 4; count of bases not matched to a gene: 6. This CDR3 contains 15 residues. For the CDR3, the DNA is TGTGCCAGCAGCTACCCGGGACTAGCCCCAGATACGCAGTATTTT. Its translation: CASSYPGLAPDTQYF.

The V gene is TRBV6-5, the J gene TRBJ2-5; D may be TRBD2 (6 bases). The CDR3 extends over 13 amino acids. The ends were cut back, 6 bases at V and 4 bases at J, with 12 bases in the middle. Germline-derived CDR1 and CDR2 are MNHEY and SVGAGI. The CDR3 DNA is TGTGCCAGCAGGCAGGCGGGGCGAGAGACCCAGTACTTC. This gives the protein CASRQAGRETQYF.

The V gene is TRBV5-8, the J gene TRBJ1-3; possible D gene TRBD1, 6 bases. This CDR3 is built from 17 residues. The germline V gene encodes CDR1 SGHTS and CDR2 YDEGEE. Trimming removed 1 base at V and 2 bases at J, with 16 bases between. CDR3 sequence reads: CASSLLGRGGPGNTIYF. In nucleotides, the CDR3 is TGTGCCAGCAGCTTGTTAGGCAGGGGCGGCCCTGGAAACACCATATATTTT.

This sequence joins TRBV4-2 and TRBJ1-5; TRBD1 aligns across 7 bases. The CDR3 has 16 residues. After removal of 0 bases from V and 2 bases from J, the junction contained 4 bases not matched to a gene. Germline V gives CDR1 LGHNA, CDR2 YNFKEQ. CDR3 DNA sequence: TGTGCCAGCAGCCAAGAACAGGGGATCGGCAATCAGCCCCAGCATTTT. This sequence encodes CASSQEQGIGNQPQHF.

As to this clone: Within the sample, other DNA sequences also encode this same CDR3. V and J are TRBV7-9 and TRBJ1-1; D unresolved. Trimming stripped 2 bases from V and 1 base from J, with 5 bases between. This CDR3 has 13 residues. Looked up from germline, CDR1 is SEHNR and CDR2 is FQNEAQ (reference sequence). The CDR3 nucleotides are TGTGCCAGCAGCTTATCAGGGAACACTGAAGCTTTCTTT. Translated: CASSLSGNTEAFF.

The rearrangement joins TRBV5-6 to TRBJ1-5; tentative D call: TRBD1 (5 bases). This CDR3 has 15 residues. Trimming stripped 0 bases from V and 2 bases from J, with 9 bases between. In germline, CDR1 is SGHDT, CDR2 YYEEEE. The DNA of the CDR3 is TGTGCCAGCAGCTTGGTAGGGGATGGCAATCAGCCCCAGCATTTT. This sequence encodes CASSLVGDGNQPQHF.

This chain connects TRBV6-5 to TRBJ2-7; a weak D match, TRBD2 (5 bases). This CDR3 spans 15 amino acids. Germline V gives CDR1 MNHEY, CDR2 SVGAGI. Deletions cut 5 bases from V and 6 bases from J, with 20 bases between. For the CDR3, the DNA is TGTGCCAGCAGTATCACCCGGGTCCGGGAACGCGAGCAGTACTTC. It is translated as CASSITRVREREQYF.

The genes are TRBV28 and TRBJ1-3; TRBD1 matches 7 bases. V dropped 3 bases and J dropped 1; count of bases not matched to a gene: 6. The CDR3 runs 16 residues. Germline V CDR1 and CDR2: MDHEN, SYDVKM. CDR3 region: CASSFGQDLSGNTIYF. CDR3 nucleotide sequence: TGTGCCAGCAGTTTCGGACAGGATCTTTCTGGAAACACCATATATTTT.

CDR3 in DNA: TGCGCCAGCAGCTTGGCCCGGGGGGGCCTCCTGGATGGCTACACCTTC. As protein: CASSLARGGLLDGYTF. The rearrangement joins TRBV5-1 to TRBJ1-2, with D perhaps matching TRBD1 (6 bases). This CDR3 contains 16 residues. The ends were cut back, 0 bases at V and 6 bases at J, with 18 bases in the middle. CDR1 SGHRS and CDR2 YFSETQ come from the germline V gene.

The CDR3 region has the DNA TGTGCCAGCTCACCAGACAGGGTCGATGAAAAACTGTTTTTT. Amino acids: CASSPDRVDEKLFF. The chain recombines TRBV18 with TRBJ1-4; 7 nucleotides line up with TRBD1. Germline CDR1 reads KGHSH; CDR2 reads LQKENI. Trimming removed 2 bases from V and 6 bases from J; junction bases left unmatched: 3. The CDR3 runs 14 residues.

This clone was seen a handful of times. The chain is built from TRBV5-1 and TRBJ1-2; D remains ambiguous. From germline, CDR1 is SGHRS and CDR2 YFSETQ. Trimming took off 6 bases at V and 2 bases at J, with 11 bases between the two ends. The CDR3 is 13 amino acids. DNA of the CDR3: TGCGCCAGCACGCGGGAGAGGAACTATGGCTACACCTTC. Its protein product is CASTRERNYGYTF.

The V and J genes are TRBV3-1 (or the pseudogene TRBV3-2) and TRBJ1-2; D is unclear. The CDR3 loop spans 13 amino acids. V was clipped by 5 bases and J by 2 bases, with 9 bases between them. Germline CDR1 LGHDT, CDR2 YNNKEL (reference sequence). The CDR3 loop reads CASSSQPNYGYTF. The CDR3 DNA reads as TGTGCCAGCAGCTCACAGCCCAACTATGGCTACACCTTC.

CDR3 region: CASSYPDSNSPLHF. In DNA, the CDR3 is TGTGCCAGCAGTTACCCCGACAGTAATTCACCCCTCCACTTT. The V and J genes are TRBV6-6 and TRBJ1-6; possibly TRBD1 for D (5 bases). The V end was cut by 2 bases, the J end by 6 bases, with 8 bases between. In germline, CDR1 is MNHNY, CDR2 SVGAGI (reference sequence). This CDR3 contains 14 residues.

The CDR3, as DNA: TGTGCCACCAGCAGAGAGTGGGGGCCCTACAATGAGCAGTTCTTC. It translates to CATSREWGPYNEQFF. The V call is TRBV15, the J call TRBJ2-1, with D perhaps TRBD1 (6 bases). CDR3 length: 15 amino acids. Germline V gene sequence: CDR1 LNHNV, CDR2 YYDKDF (reference sequence). The V end lost 0 bases, the J end lost 2 bases, and 8 bases lay between the germline ends.

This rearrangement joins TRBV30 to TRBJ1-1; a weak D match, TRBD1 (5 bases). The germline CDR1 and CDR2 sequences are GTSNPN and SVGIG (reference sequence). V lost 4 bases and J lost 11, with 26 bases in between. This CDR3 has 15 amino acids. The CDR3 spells CAWIIGGARFTGAFF. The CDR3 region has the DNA TGTGCCTGGATAATCGGAGGGGCCCGTTTCACCGGGGCTTTCTTT.

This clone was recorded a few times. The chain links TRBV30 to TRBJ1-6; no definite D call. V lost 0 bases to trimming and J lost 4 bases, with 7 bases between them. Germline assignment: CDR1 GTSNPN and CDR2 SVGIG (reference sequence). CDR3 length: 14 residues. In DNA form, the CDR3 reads TGTGCCTGGAGTGTATCTACGTATAATTCACCCCTCCACTTT. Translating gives CAWSVSTYNSPLHF.

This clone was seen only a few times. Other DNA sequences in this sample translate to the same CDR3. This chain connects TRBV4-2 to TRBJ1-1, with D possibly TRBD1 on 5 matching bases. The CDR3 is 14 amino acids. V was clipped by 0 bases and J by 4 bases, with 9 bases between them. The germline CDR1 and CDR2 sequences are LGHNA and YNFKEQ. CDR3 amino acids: CASSQDQGSTEAFF. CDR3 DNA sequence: TGTGCCAGCAGCCAAGATCAGGGAAGCACTGAAGCTTTCTTT.

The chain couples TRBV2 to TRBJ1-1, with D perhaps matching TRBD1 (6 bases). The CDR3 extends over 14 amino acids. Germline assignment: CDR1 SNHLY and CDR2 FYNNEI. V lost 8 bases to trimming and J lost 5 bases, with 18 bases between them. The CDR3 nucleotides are TGTGCCAGCGGGGGCAGGGGATTAGGGACTGAAGCTTTCTTT. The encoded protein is CASGGRGLGTEAFF.

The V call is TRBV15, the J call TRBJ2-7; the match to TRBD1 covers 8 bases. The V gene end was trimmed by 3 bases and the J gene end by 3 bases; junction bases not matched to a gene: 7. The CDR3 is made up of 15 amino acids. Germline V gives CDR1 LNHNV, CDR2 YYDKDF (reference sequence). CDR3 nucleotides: TGTGCCACCAGCAGCTTCGGACAGGGTCTCTACGAGCAGTACTTC. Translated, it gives CATSSFGQGLYEQYF.